These 28 T cell receptor beta chains were sequenced from one sample in a study of T cell clones after liver transplantation. The antigens these receptors bind are not known. Only in-frame clones appear in the TCRdb table, and some are missing; sequencing was by immunoSEQ multiplex PCR. Found here are roughly 5,100 clones, about 32% of them singletons; the top ten hold about 5.5%. Proliferating CFSE-low MLR cells were sequenced to define alloreactive TCRbeta sequences. Specimen: CD4+ T cells from cultured PBMCs. These TCRs come from a human patient who received a liver transplant. These T cells may partly come from the graft donor.

CDR3 in amino acids: CASSSGVTDTQYF. CDR3 bases: TGTGCCAGCAGCTCAGGGGTGACAGATACGCAGTATTTT. The chain uses TRBV7-8 and TRBJ2-3; TRBD1 is a possible D gene (6 bases). This CDR3 spans 13 amino acids. The germline gives CDR1 SGHVS, CDR2 FQNEAQ. With 4 bases removed from V and 3 bases from J, the gap between germline ends came to 8 bases.

Worth noting for this clone: A far larger clone is a single base away, which makes a read error likely. The V and J genes are TRBV25-1 and TRBJ2-7, with D unresolved. The CDR3 runs to 12 residues. Germline loops: CDR1 MGHDK, CDR2 SYGVNS. The CDR3 DNA reads as TGTGCCAGCAGTGGTGACGGATACGAGCAGCACTTC. It translates to CASSGDGYEQHF.

V and J are TRBV6-6 and TRBJ2-4; tentatively, D is TRBD2 (5 bases). V was shortened by 2 bases and J by 0 bases, with 11 bases between the two germline ends. The CDR3 sequence is 16 residues long. The germline V gene has CDR1 MNHNY and CDR2 SVGAGI (reference sequence). The CDR3 DNA is TGTGCCAGCAGTTACCGAGCGGTCCTAGCCAAAAACATTCAGTACTTC. Protein sequence: CASSYRAVLAKNIQYF.

V gene TRBV6-5 combines with J gene TRBJ2-1; D is unclear. Germline V gene sequence: CDR1 MNHEY, CDR2 SVGAGI. CDR3 length: 13 residues. V lost 0 bases and J lost 10, with 10 bases in between. Written as DNA, the CDR3 is TGTGCCAGCAGTTACTCGAACCAAGTAGAGCAGTTCTTC. It specifies CASSYSNQVEQFF.

The table lists this clone with a few counts. The rearrangement joins TRBV11-2 to TRBJ1-1; D unclear. V dropped 0 bases and J dropped 6 bases, with 8 bases sitting between them. This CDR3 spans 13 amino acids. CDR1 is SGHAT and CDR2 is FQNNGV in the germline V gene. This CDR3 is CASSLDWWAEAFF. The CDR3 nucleotides read TGTGCCAGCAGCTTAGATTGGTGGGCTGAAGCTTTCTTT.

The chain carries TRBV5-1 and TRBJ2-5; D is unclear. There are 14 residues in the CDR3. The V end was cut by 0 bases, the J end by 7 bases, with 13 bases between. Looked up from germline, CDR1 is SGHRS and CDR2 is YFSETQ. CDR3: CASSLAENVLTQYF. CDR3 sequence (DNA): TGCGCCAGCAGCTTGGCCGAAAACGTGTTGACCCAGTACTTC.

This clone occurred a few times. The rearrangement links TRBV5-1 to TRBJ1-6; TRBD1 might be the D (5 bases). CDR3 length: 13 residues. The ends were cut back, 2 bases at V and 8 bases at J, with 8 bases in the middle. From germline, CDR1 is SGHRS and CDR2 YFSETQ. The DNA for the CDR3 is TGCGCCAGCAGCTTCCAGGGAGATTCACCCCTCCACTTT. Translating it yields CASSFQGDSPLHF.

Turning to this clone: This sequence may be a read error, since a much larger clone differs from it by one base. This is likely a read error, given that the CDR3 carries no conserved phenylalanine or tryptophan at its end. The V call is TRBV30, the J call TRBJ2-6; 8 nucleotides agree with TRBD1. Germline V gene data show CDR1 as GTSNPN and CDR2 as SVGIG (reference sequence). Unmatched junction bases numbered 1, after V lost 0 bases and J lost 0 bases. The CDR3 contains 16 residues. In nucleotides, the CDR3 is TGTGCCTGGAGTGTACAGGGGGGCTCTGGGGCCAACGTCCTGACTTGC. Residues: CAWSVQGGSGANVLTC.

The chain combines TRBV7-3 with TRBJ2-5; weak D call: TRBD1 (6 bases). Per germline, CDR1 SGHTA and CDR2 FQGTGA. V lost 4 bases and J lost 5, with 14 bases in between. This CDR3 region has 14 residues. For the CDR3, the DNA is TGTGCCAGCAGCTCGGCAGGGGTGGGGGAGACCCAGTACTTC. Its protein is CASSSAGVGETQYF.

The V and J genes are TRBV18 and TRBJ2-3; weak D call: TRBD2 (5 bases). Germline assignment: CDR1 KGHSH and CDR2 LQKENI. Trimming stripped 3 bases from V and 0 bases from J, with 10 bases between. The CDR3 totals 15 residues. In nucleotides, the CDR3 is TGTGCCAGCTCACCGACTACCAGTAGCACAGATACGCAGTATTTT. This sequence encodes CASSPTTSSTDTQYF.

This clone was counted only a few times. The V gene is TRBV29-1, the J gene TRBJ1-4; the match to TRBD1 covers 7 bases. J gave up 7 bases and V 6 bases, and 8 bases lay outside the gene matches. Germline V lookup: CDR1 SQVTM, CDR2 ANQGSEA. The CDR3 extends over 13 amino acids. The CDR3 loop reads CSVARGVGEKLFF. In DNA form, the CDR3 reads TGCAGCGTGGCCAGGGGGGTTGGTGAAAAACTGTTTTTT.

The sample holds a few counts of this clone. The rearrangement joins TRBV11-2 to TRBJ2-7; 7 bases agree with TRBD2. The CDR3 is 16 residues long. With V trimmed by 1 base and J by 1 base, 7 bases remained unmatched. In germline, CDR1 is SGHAT, CDR2 FQNNGV. The DNA of the CDR3 is TGTGCCAGCAGCTTAGCCTCTAGCGGAGCATCCTACGAGCAGTACTTC. Amino acid sequence: CASSLASSGASYEQYF.

The CDR3 protein is CASSEALGSMNTEAFF. Here the CDR3 DNA reads TGTGCCAGCAGTGAAGCGCTAGGCAGCATGAACACTGAAGCTTTCTTT. The chain links TRBV2 to TRBJ1-1; D remains ambiguous. The CDR3 has 16 residues. In germline, CDR1 is SNHLY, CDR2 FYNNEI. The germline V and J ends were trimmed by 0 bases and 0 bases, with 11 bases remaining between them.

The chain uses TRBV28 and TRBJ1-2, with D perhaps matching TRBD1 (5 bases). Germline-derived CDR1 and CDR2 are MDHEN and SYDVKM. The CDR3 runs 16 residues. Trimming took 2 bases from V and 3 from J, leaving 16 bases between them. The CDR3, as DNA: TGTGCCAGCAGTTTACATCAAGGGGCCGGTGACTATGGCTACACCTTC. Translation: CASSLHQGAGDYGYTF.

This clone was counted a few times. The rearrangement joins TRBV28 to TRBJ1-2; TRBD1 matches 8 bases. From germline, CDR1 is MDHEN and CDR2 SYDVKM. CDR3 length equals 16 residues. The junction had 17 bases not matched to a gene; V was cut back by 6 bases and J by 8 bases. This chain's CDR3 is CASRETGEGNGEGYTF. CDR3 bases: TGTGCCAGCAGAGAGACAGGGGAGGGCAACGGGGAGGGCTACACCTTC.

By frequency in the sample, this clone is large (0.1 to 1%). The chain couples TRBV18 to TRBJ1-3; 7 nucleotides line up with TRBD1. From germline, CDR1 is KGHSH and CDR2 LQKENI. Trimming cost V 3 bases and J 2 bases; bases outside gene matches: 1. This CDR3 contains 14 residues. The CDR3 DNA sequence: TGTGCCAGCTCACCTGACAGGGCTGGAAACACCATATATTTT. Translated: CASSPDRAGNTIYF.

The chain carries TRBV28 and TRBJ2-1; no definite D call. The CDR3 has 15 residues. Germline CDR1 MDHEN, CDR2 SYDVKM. V dropped 6 bases and J dropped 1 base, with 13 bases sitting between them. CDR3 sequence (DNA): TGTGCCAGCAGCCTCCCCCGTGGGTCCTACAATGAGCAGTTCTTC. Protein sequence: CASSLPRGSYNEQFF.

V and J are TRBV4-1 and TRBJ2-3; 10 bases are shared with TRBD2. V lost 0 bases, J lost 4 bases, and 7 bases stayed unmatched. Per the germline V gene, CDR1 is MGHRA and CDR2 is YSYEKL. CDR3 length: 17 residues. The chain's CDR3 is CASSQDRETSGSDTQYF. The CDR3 DNA is TGCGCCAGCAGCCAAGATCGGGAGACTAGCGGGTCAGATACGCAGTATTTT.

J is TRBJ1-1 and V is TRBV6-5; TRBD1 is a possible D gene (5 bases). CDR1 is MNHEY and CDR2 is SVGAGI in the germline V gene. Trimming left V 6 bases short and J 5 bases short, with 19 bases between. The CDR3 consists of 15 residues. CDR3 residues: CASSESFGGVTEAFF. CDR3 DNA sequence: TGTGCCAGCAGCGAGTCGTTTGGGGGAGTGACTGAAGCTTTCTTT.

CDR3 sequence reads: CASSPATLNTGELFF. The CDR3 region has the DNA TGTGCCAGCAGCCCCGCGACACTGAACACCGGGGAGCTGTTTTTT. The rearrangement joins TRBV7-2 to TRBJ2-2; D uncertain. Germline V gene sequence: CDR1 SGHTA, CDR2 FQGNSA. Trimming took off 5 bases at V and 1 base at J, with 11 bases between the two ends. This CDR3 has 15 amino acids.

This clone has a handful of counts. The chain couples TRBV11-3 to TRBJ1-5; a possible D gene is TRBD1 (5 bases). V lost 1 base and J lost 2, with 12 bases in between. Germline values: CDR1 SGHNT, CDR2 YENEEA. The CDR3 runs to 16 residues. The CDR3: CASSLVGGSGNQPQHF. As DNA, the CDR3 is TGTGCCAGCAGCTTAGTTGGGGGTTCGGGCAATCAGCCCCAGCATTTT.

This chain links TRBV5-4 with TRBJ2-3; a weak D match, TRBD2 (6 bases). Germline V lookup: CDR1 SGHNT, CDR2 YYREEE (reference sequence). Between the trimmed V and J ends, which lost 4 bases and 3 bases, there was a span of 9 bases. The CDR3 consists of 13 residues. DNA for the CDR3: TGTGCCAGCAGCAATGGGGGGACAGATACGCAGTATTTT. It codes for CASSNGGTDTQYF.

Only a few counts were recorded for this clone. The rearrangement links TRBV5-1 to TRBJ1-2, with 8 bases lining up with TRBD1. The CDR3 sequence is 15 residues long. V was clipped by 4 bases and J by 1 base; unmatched bases: 6. From germline, CDR1 is SGHRS and CDR2 YFSETQ. CDR3 amino acids: CASSGGTGGNYGYTF. The CDR3 DNA reads as TGCGCCAGCAGCGGGGGGACAGGAGGTAACTATGGCTACACCTTC.

This chain uses TRBV5-7 with TRBJ1-2, with 7 positions matching TRBD1. TRBV5-7 is an open reading frame, and its role is uncertain. CDR3 length: 14 residues. Germline trimming cut 2 bases from V and 7 bases from J; bases unmatched to any gene: 8. As DNA, the CDR3 is TGTGCCAGCAGCTTAGGGGGCGCGAGTGGTGGCTACACCTTC. Its translation: CASSLGGASGGYTF.

This clone has just a few counts. Here the CDR3 reads CASTPGGRRPRTEAFF. The DNA of the CDR3 is TGTGCCAGCACCCCAGGAGGACGACGTCCGAGGACTGAAGCTTTCTTT. This chain joins TRBV11-2 and TRBJ1-1; no firm D call. Trimming removed 7 bases from V and 5 bases from J, with 23 bases in between. The CDR3 contains 16 residues. Germline V CDR1 and CDR2: SGHAT, FQNNGV.

This clone is judged large. The V and J genes are TRBV28 and TRBJ1-2; 8 bases align to TRBD1. CDR1 and CDR2 from the germline V gene are MDHEN and SYDVKM. The CDR3 length is 13 residues. CDR3 residues: CVSGDRINYGYTF. The CDR3 nucleotides read TGTGTGTCGGGGGACAGGATCAACTATGGCTACACCTTC.

The rearrangement uses TRBV6-8 and TRBJ2-4; TRBD2 aligns across 13 bases. V gave up 7 bases and J gave up 4 bases; unmatched junction bases: 4. CDR1 MNHGY and CDR2 SAAAGT come from the germline V gene. The length of the CDR3 is 15 residues. In DNA, the CDR3 is TGTGCCAGCAAAGGACTAGCGGGAGAGAAAAACATTCAGTACTTC. This encodes CASKGLAGEKNIQYF.

This chain links TRBV18 with TRBJ1-2; D may be TRBD1 (5 bases). Per germline, CDR1 KGHSH and CDR2 LQKENI. Trimming cost V 8 bases and J 4 bases, with 26 bases left between them. This CDR3 is 17 amino acids long. CDR3 sequence (DNA): TGTGCCAGCCCGCTAGGGTCCCCCAAGGAGGGACCCTATGGCTACACCTTC. Translated: CASPLGSPKEGPYGYTF.